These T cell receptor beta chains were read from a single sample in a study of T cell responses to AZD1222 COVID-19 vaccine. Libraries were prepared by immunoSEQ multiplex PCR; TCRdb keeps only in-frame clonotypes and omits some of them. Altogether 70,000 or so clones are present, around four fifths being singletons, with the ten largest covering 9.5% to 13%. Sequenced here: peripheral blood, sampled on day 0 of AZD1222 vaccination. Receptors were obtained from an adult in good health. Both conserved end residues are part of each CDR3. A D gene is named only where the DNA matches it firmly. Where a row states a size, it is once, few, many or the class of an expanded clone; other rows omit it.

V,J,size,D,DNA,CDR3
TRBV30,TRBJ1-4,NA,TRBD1,TGTGCCTGGAGTGGACAGGGTAGCGAAAAACTGTTTTTT,CAWSGQGSEKLFF
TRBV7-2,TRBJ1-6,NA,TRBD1,TGTGCAGAAGGACAGGGGAGGAATTCACCCCTCCACTTT,CAEGQGRNSPLHF
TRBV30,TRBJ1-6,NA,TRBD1,TGTGCCTGGAGTACAACGACAGGGGGCTATAATTCACCCCTCCACTTT,CAWSTTTGGYNSPLHF
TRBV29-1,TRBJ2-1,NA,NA,TGCAGCGTTGAAGATGGGTTTTTAGGAATGCTTGAGCAGTTCTTC,CSVEDGFLGMLEQFF
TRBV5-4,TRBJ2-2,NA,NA,TGTGCCAGCAGCAGAAATGGGGAAGTGAACACCGGGGAGCTGTTTTTT,CASSRNGEVNTGELFF
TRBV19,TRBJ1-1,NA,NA,TGTGCCAGTAGCACTACCCGAGGGGTAACTGAAGCTTTCTTT,CASSTTRGVTEAFF
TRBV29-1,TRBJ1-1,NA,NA,TGCAGCGTCGTAACAGGGTATGTCATGAACACTGAAGCTTTCTTT,CSVVTGYVMNTEAFF
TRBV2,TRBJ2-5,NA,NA,TGTGCCAGCACTGATTTCGGTCTCCAAGAGACCCAGTACTTC,CASTDFGLQETQYF
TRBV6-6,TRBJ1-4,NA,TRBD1,TGTGCCACTTCCGGGACAGGGTTTGAAAAACTGTTTTTT,CATSGTGFEKLFF
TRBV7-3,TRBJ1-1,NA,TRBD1,TGTGCCAGCAGCGAGATGGGACAGGGTGGTACTGAAGCTTTCTTT,CASSEMGQGGTEAFF
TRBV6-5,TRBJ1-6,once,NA,TGTGCCAGCAAAAGGACAGAAAATTCACCCCTCCACTTT,CASKRTENSPLHF
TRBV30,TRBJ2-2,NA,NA,TGTGCCTGGAGTGGGGGGCCCAACACCGGGGAGCTGTTTTTT,CAWSGGPNTGELFF
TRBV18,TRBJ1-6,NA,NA,TGTGCCAGCTCCCCTTCAGGGGCAAATAATTCACCCCTCCACTTT,CASSPSGANNSPLHF
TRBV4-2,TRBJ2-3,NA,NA,TGTGCCAGCAAAGGTGTAGACACAGATACGCAGTATTTT,CASKGVDTDTQYF
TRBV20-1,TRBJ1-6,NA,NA,TGCAGTGCTAGGAGATTAAAACCCCTCCACTTT,CSARRLKPLHF
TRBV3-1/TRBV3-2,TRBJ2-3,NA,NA,TGTGCCAGCAGCCAAGTGGGGGGGCGAACAGATACGCAGTATTTT,CASSQVGGRTDTQYF
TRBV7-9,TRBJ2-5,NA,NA,TGTGCCAGCAGCACGCTAGGGATACAGACCCAGTACTTC,CASSTLGIQTQYF
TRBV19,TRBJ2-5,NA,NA,TGTGCCAGTAGAGTATTGGGTGTGGCAGGGGTAGAAGAGACCCAGTACTTC,CASRVLGVAGVEETQYF
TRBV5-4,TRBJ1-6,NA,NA,TGTGCCAGCAGCTTGGAGACTTCGGGTTCACCCCTCCACTTT,CASSLETSGSPLHF
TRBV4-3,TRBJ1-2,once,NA,TGCGCCAGCAGCCTCCAGGGTCTCTATGGCTACACCTTC,CASSLQGLYGYTF
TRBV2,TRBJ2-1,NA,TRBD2,TGTGCCAGCAGAAGACTAGCGGGGGCCTTCCAGGGCAATGAGCAGTTCTTC,CASRRLAGAFQGNEQFF
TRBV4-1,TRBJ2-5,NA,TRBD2,TGCGCCAGCAGCCAAGTGTGGGGGGGTCCAGAGACCCAGTACTTC,CASSQVWGGPETQYF
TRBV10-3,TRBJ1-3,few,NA,TGTGCCATCAGCGGTCCAGGGAGGCTGGGGGGAAACACCATATATTTT,CAISGPGRLGGNTIYF
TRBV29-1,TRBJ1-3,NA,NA,TGCAGCGTAACAGGGACTGGAAACACCATATATTTT,CSVTGTGNTIYF
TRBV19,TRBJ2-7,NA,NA,TGTGCCAGTAGACCGGGACTCCTGACCTACGAGCAGTACTTC,CASRPGLLTYEQYF
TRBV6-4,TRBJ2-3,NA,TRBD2,TGTGCCAGCAGTGGAGTAGCGGGGGGCCTCACAGATACGCAGTATTTT,CASSGVAGGLTDTQYF
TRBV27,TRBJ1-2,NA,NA,TGTGCCAGCACCCCATGGTGGGGGGAAATGAGTGGCTACACCTTC,CASTPWWGEMSGYTF
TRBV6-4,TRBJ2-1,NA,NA,TGTGCCAGCACTCAGCAAAGGGGGGTCGGCAATGAGCAGTTCTTC,CASTQQRGVGNEQFF
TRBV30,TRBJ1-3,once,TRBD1,TGTGCCTGGGACAGGGTCCGGGGAAACACCATATATTTT,CAWDRVRGNTIYF
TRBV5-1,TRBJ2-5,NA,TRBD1,TGCGCCAGCAGCTTGGGGCAGGGGGAAGAGACCCAGTACTTC,CASSLGQGEETQYF
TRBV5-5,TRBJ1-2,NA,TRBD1,TGTGCCAGCAGCCAACAAACAGGGGTCTATGGCTACACCTTC,CASSQQTGVYGYTF
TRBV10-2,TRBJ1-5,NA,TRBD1,TGCGCCAGCAGCGGGACAGACAATCAGCCCCAGCATTTT,CASSGTDNQPQHF
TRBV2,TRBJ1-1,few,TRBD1,TGTGCCAGCAGTCCGGCAGGGGGCATTACTGAAGCTTTCTTT,CASSPAGGITEAFF
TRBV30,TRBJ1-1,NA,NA,TGTGCCTGGAGTGTTGAGGAATCCACTGAAGCTTTCTTT,CAWSVEESTEAFF
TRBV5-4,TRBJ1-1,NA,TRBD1,TGTGCCAGCAGCTCGACCAAGACTACAGGGGACACTGAAGCTTTCTTT,CASSSTKTTGDTEAFF
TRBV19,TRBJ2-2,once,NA,TGTGCCAGTAGGACAACCGGGGGGCAGGGGGAGCTGTTTTTT,CASRTTGGQGELFF
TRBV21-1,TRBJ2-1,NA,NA,TGTGCCAGCAGCAAAGTAAGTTGGCCCAGTACTAGCGGGGGCGCATACAATGAGCAGTTCTTC,CASSKVSWPSTSGGAYNEQFF
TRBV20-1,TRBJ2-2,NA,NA,TGCAGTGCTAGTGGGACACAAGCGAACACCGGGGAGCTGTTTTTT,CSASGTQANTGELFF
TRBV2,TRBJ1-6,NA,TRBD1,TGTGCCAGCAGTTCGACAGGGGGTAATTCACCCCTCCACTTT,CASSSTGGNSPLHF
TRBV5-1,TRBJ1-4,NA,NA,TGCGCCAGCAGCTTGATGGGGGGTGATCGTGAAAAACTGTTTTTT,CASSLMGGDREKLFF
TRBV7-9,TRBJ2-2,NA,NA,TGTGCCAGCAGCCAGGGGGGCACTAACACCGGGGAGCTGTTTTTT,CASSQGGTNTGELFF
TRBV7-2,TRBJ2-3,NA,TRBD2,TGTGCCAGCAGCCTAGGACTAGCGGGGGGGACTCGGGATACGCAGTATTTT,CASSLGLAGGTRDTQYF
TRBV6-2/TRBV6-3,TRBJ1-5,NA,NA,TGTGCCAGCAGTTACAAAAGTAAGGATGGCCTTAGCAATCAGCCCCAGCATTTT,CASSYKSKDGLSNQPQHF
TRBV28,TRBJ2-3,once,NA,TGTGCCAGCAGTTTAGCCTTCGCGGATACGCAGTATTTT,CASSLAFADTQYF
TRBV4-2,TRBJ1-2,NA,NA,TGTGCCAGCAGCCAAGCATTAGACAGGCTGGATTATGGCTACACCTTC,CASSQALDRLDYGYTF
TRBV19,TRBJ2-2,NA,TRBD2,TGTGCCAGTAGTACCCGAACTAGCGGGGGGGCCTCCGGGGAGCTGTTTTTT,CASSTRTSGGASGELFF
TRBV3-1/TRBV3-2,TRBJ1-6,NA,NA,TGTGCCAGCAGCCAAGACAGGGGTTCACCCCTCCACTTT,CASSQDRGSPLHF
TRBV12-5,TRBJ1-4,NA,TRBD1,TGTGCTAGTGGCCTGGACAGGGGTGGTGGTGAAAAACTGTTTTTT,CASGLDRGGGEKLFF
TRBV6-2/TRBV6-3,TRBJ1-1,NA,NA,TGTGCCAGCAGCCTCACAGGTTTTCCTGAAGCTTTCTTT,CASSLTGFPEAFF
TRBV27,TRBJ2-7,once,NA,TGTGCCAGCCGCTACAGAAGGGCTGGTGAGCAGTACTTC,CASRYRRAGEQYF
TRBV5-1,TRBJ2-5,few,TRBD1,TGCGCCAGCAGCTCGCCGACAGGGGAGACCCAGTACTTC,CASSSPTGETQYF